One sample yielded the 8 T cell receptor beta chains listed below, sequenced in a study of metastatic and nonmetastatic thyroid tumors. Via MiXCR, TCRdb re-called the PCR reads. This sample has tens of thousands of clones, with about a third found just once. Thyroid surgery was preceded by no treatment in any patient. The sequenced sample consisted of tumor tissue. These receptors were taken from a female donor with papillary thyroid cancer or a benign thyroid nodule (not recorded which). Some clones in this sample may be carry-over from other donors' samples.

The table lists this clone with a few counts. The rearrangement links TRBV6-1 to TRBJ1-3; D gene unclear. The germline V gene encodes CDR1 MNHNS and CDR2 SASEGT. The V end was cut by 7 bases, the J end by 0 bases, with 13 bases between. The CDR3 extends over 15 amino acids. CDR3 sequence reads: CASTLDGSSGNTIYF. CDR3 coding DNA: TGTGCCAGCACCCTGGACGGGAGCTCTGGAAACACCATATATTTT.

The chain employs TRBV11-2 and TRBJ2-7, with D perhaps given as TRBD1 or TRBD2 (5 bases each). Looked up from germline, CDR1 is SGHAT and CDR2 is FQNNGV. V gave up 0 bases and J gave up 6 bases, with 15 bases separating them. CDR3 length: 15 residues. The DNA for the CDR3 is TGTGCCAGCAGCTTAGAAAGGGGTTTTGGGGGCGAGCAGTACTTC. It is translated as CASSLERGFGGEQYF.

The V gene is TRBV18, the J gene TRBJ2-5; D gene uncertain. V lost 3 bases and J lost 5, with 10 bases in between. The CDR3 contains 13 residues. Germline V gene lookup returns CDR1 KGHSH and CDR2 LQKENI. The CDR3 nucleotides are TGTGCCAGCTCACCGCAAGCGTCGGAGACCCAGTACTTC. Protein product: CASSPQASETQYF.

The J gene is TRBJ2-3, the V gene TRBV20-1; 7 bases are shared with TRBD1. The CDR3 runs to 13 residues. Unmatched junction bases numbered 3, after V lost 3 bases and J lost 3 bases. The V gene's germline CDR1 is DFQATT and CDR2 SNEGSKA (reference sequence). This chain's CDR3 is CSARDRLTDTQYF. In DNA form, the CDR3 reads TGCAGTGCTAGGGACAGGTTAACAGATACGCAGTATTTT.

V usage is TRBV6-2 or TRBV6-3 and J usage is TRBJ1-1; D not certain. The CDR3 is 14 residues long. Germline V gene data show CDR1 as MNHEY and CDR2 as SVGEGT. V was cut by 4 bases and J by 1 base, with 10 bases left in between. The CDR3 nucleotides are TGTGCCAGCAGTTCCTTGGAGGGGAACACTGAAGCTTTCTTT. Translating it yields CASSSLEGNTEAFF.

This clone showed up just once. The chain is built from TRBV20-1 and TRBJ2-1; D is uncertain. Trimming stripped 0 bases from V and 7 bases from J, with 16 bases between. This CDR3 is 15 amino acids long. CDR1 and CDR2 (germline): DFQATT, SNEGSKA (reference sequence). The CDR3 DNA reads TGCAGTGCTAGAGACCTCCAGGCACGGATAAATGAGCAGTTCTTC. This sequence encodes CSARDLQARINEQFF.

The rearrangement uses TRBV5-8 and TRBJ1-1; 7 positions match TRBD1. The germline gives CDR1 SGHTS, CDR2 YDEGEE. The V and J ends lost 5 bases and 1 base, in that order; junction bases with no gene match: 11. The CDR3 covers 16 residues. CDR3 nucleotides: TGTGCCAGCAGTTACAGGGGCGGCTTGGGGAACACTGAAGCTTTCTTT. It codes for CASSYRGGLGNTEAFF.

This sequence joins TRBV20-1 and TRBJ2-2; 8 bases are shared with TRBD2. J was trimmed by 3 bases and V by 0 bases; bases with no gene match: 9. Per the germline V gene, CDR1 is DFQATT and CDR2 is SNEGSKA (reference sequence). This CDR3 region has 17 residues. The CDR3 sequence: CSARDVGLAGYTGELFF. The CDR3 DNA follows: TGCAGTGCTAGAGATGTAGGGCTAGCGGGCTACACCGGGGAGCTGTTTTTT.